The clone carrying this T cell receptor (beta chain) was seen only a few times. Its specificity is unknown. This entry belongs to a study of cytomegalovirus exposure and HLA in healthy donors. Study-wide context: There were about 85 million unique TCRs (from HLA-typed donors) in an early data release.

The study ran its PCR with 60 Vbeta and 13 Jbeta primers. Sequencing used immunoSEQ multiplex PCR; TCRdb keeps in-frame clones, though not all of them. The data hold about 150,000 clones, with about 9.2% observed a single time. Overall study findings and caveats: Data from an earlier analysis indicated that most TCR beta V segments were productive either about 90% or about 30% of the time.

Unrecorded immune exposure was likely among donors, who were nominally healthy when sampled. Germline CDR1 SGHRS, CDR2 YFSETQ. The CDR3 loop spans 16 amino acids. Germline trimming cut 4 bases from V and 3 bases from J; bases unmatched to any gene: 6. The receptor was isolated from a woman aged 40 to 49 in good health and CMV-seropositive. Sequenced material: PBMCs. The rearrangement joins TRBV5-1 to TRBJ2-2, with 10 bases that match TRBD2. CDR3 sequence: CASSRLAGADTGELFF. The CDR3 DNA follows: TGCGCCAGCAGCCGGCTAGCGGGGGCTGACACCGGGGAGCTGTTTTTT.